The sequence of this TCR beta chain was determined in a study of CD8 T cells in Susac syndrome. Reverse transcription used roughly 0.45 to 1 ug RNA and random hexamers. Each CDR3 protein gets one entry after TCRdb re-called the immunoSEQ multiplex PCR reads with MiXCR. The sample shows some 260,000 distinct CDR3 sequences, roughly 84% of them seen only once. Sequenced sample: CD8+ T cells from PBMCs. This TCR derives from a human donor with multiple sclerosis.

Here the CDR3 DNA reads TGTGCCACCAGCAGGCCGGACAGGGGAGCTTTCTTT. Protein: CATSRPDRGAFF. The V and J genes are TRBV15 and TRBJ1-1, with TRBD1 matching over 9 bases. Germline values: CDR1 LNHNV, CDR2 YYDKDF (reference sequence). The V segment lost 3 bases and the J segment 10 bases; nucleotides outside the gene matches: 3. CDR3 size: 12 residues.